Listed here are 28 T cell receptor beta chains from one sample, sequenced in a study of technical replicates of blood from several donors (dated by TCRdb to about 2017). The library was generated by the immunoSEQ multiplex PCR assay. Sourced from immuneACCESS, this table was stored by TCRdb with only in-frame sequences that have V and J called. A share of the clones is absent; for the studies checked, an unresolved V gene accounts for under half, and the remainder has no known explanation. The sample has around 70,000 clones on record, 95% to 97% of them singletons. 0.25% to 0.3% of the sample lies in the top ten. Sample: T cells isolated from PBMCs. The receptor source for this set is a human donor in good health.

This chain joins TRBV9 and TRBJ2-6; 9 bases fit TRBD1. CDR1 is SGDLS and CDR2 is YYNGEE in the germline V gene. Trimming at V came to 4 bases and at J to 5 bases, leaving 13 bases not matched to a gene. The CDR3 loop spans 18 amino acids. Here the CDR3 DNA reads TGTGCCAGCAGCCGTAGTGGGGACAGGGTAATTTGGGCCAACGTCCTGACTTTC. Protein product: CASSRSGDRVIWANVLTF.

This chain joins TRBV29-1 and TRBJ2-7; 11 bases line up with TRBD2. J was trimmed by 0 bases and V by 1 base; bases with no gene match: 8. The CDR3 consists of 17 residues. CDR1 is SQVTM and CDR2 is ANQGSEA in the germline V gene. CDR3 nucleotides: TGCAGCGTTGAAGTGATGTCTAGCGGGGGGTACTCCTACGAGCAGTACTTC. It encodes CSVEVMSSGGYSYEQYF.

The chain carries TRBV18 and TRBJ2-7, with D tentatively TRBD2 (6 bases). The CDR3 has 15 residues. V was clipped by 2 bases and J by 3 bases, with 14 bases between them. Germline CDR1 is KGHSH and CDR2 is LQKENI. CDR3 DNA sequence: TGTGCCAGCTCACCAGGCGCTAGCGAAAGCTACGAGCAGTACTTC. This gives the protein CASSPGASESYEQYF.

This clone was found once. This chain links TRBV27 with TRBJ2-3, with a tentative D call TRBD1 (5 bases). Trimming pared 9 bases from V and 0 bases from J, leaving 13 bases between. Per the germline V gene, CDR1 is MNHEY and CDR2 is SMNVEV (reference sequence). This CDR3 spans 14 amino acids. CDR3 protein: CASRGSKSTDTQYF. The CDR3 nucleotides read TGTGCCAGTAGGGGTAGTAAGAGCACAGATACGCAGTATTTT.

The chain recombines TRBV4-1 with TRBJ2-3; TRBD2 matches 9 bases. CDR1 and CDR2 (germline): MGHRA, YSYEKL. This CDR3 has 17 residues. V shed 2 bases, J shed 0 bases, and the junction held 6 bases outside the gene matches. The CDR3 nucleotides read TGCGCCAGCAGCCAAACCTTAGCGGGAGAAAGCACAGATACGCAGTATTTT. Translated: CASSQTLAGESTDTQYF.

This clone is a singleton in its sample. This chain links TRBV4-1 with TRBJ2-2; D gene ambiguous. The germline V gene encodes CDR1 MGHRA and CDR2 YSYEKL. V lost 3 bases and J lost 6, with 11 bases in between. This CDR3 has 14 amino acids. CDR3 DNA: TGCGCCAGCAGCCAGAGCCTTTCGGCCGGGGAGCTGTTTTTT. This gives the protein CASSQSLSAGELFF.

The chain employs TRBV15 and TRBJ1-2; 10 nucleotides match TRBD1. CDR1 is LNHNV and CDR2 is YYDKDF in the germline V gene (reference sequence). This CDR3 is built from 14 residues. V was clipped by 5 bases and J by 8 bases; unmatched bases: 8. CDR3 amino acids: CATSSRDRGNGYTF. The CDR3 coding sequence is TGTGCCACCAGCTCCCGGGACAGGGGTAACGGCTACACCTTC.

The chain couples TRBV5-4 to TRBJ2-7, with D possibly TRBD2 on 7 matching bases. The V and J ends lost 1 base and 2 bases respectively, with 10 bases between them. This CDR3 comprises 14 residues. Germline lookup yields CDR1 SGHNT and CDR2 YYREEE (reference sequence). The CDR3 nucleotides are TGTGCCAGCAGCTTGACGGGGGGCCCCTACGAGCAGTACTTC. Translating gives CASSLTGGPYEQYF.

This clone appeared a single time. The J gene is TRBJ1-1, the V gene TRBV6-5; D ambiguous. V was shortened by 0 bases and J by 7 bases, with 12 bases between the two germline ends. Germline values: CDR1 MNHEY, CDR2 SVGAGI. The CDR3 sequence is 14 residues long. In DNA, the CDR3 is TGTGCCAGCAGTTACTCATCTAGCGCCTTTGAAGCTTTCTTT. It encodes CASSYSSSAFEAFF.

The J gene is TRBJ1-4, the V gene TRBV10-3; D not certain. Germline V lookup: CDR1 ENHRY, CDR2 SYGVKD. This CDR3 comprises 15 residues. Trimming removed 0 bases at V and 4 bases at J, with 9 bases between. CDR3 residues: CAISESIDYNEKLFF. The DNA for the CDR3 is TGTGCCATCAGTGAGTCGATTGACTATAATGAAAAACTGTTTTTT.

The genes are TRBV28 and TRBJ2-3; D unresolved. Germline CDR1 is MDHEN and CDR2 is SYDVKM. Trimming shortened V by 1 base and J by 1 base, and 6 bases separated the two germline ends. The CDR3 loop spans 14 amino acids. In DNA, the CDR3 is TGTGCCAGCAGTTTATACTCGGGCACAGATACGCAGTATTTT. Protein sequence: CASSLYSGTDTQYF.

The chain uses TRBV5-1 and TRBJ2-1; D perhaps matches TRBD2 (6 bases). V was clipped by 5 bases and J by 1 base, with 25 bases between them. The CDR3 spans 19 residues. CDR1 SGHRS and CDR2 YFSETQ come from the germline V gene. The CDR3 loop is CASSLRSGRALASYNEQFF. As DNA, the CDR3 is TGCGCCAGCAGTCTCCGTAGCGGAAGAGCCCTGGCTTCCTACAATGAGCAGTTCTTC.

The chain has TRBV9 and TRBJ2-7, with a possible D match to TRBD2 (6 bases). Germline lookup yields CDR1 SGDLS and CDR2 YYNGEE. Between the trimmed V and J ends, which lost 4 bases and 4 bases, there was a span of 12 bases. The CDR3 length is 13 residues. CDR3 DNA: TGTGCCAGCAGCCACCCCCGGGGGTACGAGCAGTACTTC. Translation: CASSHPRGYEQYF.

The CDR3 sequence: CASSLITRNTEAFF. CDR3 DNA sequence: TGTGCCAGCAGCCTTATTACTAGGAACACTGAAGCTTTCTTT. This chain links TRBV14 with TRBJ1-1, with no clear D. From germline, CDR1 is SGHDN and CDR2 FVKESK. Between the trimmed V and J ends, which lost 4 bases and 1 base, there was a span of 10 bases. The CDR3 extends over 14 amino acids.

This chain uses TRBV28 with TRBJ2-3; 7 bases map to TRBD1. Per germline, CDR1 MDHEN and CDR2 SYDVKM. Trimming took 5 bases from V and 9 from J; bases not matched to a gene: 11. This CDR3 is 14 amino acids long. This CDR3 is CASSPPLQGKTQYF. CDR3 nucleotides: TGTGCCAGCAGTCCCCCCCTACAGGGGAAGACGCAGTATTTT.

The CDR3 bases are TGTGCCAGCAAGAACAGGGGGGAGACCCAGTACTTC. Translated, it gives CASKNRGETQYF. The V gene is TRBV2, the J gene TRBJ2-5; the match to TRBD1 covers 8 bases. This CDR3 has 12 residues. Trimming removed 7 bases from V and 5 bases from J; junction bases left unmatched: 3. Germline V gene data show CDR1 as SNHLY and CDR2 as FYNNEI.

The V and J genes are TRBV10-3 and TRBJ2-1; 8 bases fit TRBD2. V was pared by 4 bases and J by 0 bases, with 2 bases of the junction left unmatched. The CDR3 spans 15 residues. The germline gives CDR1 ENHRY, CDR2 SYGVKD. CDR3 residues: CAISGGTSSYNEQFF. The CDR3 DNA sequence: TGTGCCATCAGTGGGGGGACTAGCTCCTACAATGAGCAGTTCTTC.

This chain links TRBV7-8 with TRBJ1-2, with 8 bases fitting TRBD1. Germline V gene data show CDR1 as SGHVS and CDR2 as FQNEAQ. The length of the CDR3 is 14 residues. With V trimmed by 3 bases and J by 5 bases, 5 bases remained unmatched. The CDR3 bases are TGTGCCAGCAGCTTGGGACAGGACCCTTATGGCTACACCTTC. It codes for CASSLGQDPYGYTF.

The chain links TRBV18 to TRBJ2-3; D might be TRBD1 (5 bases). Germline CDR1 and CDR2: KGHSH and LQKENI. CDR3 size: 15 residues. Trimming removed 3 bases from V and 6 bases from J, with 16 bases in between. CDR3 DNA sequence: TGTGCCAGCTCACCCCAGGGTCCGAGTTCCGATACGCAGTATTTT. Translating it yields CASSPQGPSSDTQYF.

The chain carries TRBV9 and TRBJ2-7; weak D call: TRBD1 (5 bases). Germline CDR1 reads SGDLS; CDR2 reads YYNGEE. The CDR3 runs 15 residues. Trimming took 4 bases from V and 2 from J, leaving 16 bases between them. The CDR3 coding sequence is TGTGCCAGCAGCACACTCCGTACAGGTACCTACGAGCAGTACTTC. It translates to CASSTLRTGTYEQYF.

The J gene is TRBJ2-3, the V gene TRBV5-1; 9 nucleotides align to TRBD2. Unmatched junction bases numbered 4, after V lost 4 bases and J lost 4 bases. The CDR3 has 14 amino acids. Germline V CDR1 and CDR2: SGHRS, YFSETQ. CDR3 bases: TGCGCCAGCAGCAAAGTAGCGGGGGCAGATACGCAGTATTTT. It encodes CASSKVAGADTQYF.

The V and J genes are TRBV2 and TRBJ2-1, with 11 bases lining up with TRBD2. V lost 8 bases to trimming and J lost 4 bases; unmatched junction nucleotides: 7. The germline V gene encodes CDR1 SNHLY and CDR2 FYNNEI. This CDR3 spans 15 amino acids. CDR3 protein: CASGPGLAVYNEQFF. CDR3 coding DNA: TGTGCCAGCGGACCGGGACTAGCGGTTTACAATGAGCAGTTCTTC.

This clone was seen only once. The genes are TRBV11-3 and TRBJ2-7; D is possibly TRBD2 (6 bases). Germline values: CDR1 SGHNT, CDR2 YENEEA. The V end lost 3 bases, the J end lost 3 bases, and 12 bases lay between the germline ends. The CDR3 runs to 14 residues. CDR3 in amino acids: CASSFRDSYYEQYF. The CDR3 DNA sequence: TGTGCCAGCAGCTTTCGGGACTCATACTACGAGCAGTACTTC.

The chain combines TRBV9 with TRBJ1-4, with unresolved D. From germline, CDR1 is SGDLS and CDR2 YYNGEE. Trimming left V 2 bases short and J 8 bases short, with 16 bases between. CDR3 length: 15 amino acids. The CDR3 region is CASSVEGRPPEKLFF. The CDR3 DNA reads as TGTGCCAGCAGCGTTGAGGGTCGGCCACCGGAAAAACTGTTTTTT.

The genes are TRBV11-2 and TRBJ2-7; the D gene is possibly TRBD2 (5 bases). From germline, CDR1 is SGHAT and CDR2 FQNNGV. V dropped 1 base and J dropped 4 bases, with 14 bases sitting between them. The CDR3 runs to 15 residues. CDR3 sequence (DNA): TGTGCCAGCAGCTTAGTCTGGGCCCGGGATTACGAGCAGTACTTC. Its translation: CASSLVWARDYEQYF.

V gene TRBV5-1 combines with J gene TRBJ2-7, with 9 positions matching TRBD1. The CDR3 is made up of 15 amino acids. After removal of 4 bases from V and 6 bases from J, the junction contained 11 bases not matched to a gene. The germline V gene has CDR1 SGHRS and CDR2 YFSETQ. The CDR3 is CASSLTGTGYSEQYF. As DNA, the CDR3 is TGCGCCAGCAGCCTCACCGGGACAGGGTATTCCGAGCAGTACTTC.

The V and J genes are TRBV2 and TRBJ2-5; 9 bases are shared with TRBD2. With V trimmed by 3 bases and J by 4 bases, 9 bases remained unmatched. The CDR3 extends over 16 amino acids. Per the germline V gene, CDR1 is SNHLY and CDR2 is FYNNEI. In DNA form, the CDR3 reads TGTGCCAGCAGTGAGGGTAGCGGGAGAGTAGGAGAGACCCAGTACTTC. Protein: CASSEGSGRVGETQYF.

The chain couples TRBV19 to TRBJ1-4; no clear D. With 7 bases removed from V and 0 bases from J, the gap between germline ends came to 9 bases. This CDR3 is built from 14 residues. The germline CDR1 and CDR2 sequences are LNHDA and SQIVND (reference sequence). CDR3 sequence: CASTPTSTNEKLFF. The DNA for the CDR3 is TGTGCCAGTACTCCGACATCAACTAATGAAAAACTGTTTTTT.